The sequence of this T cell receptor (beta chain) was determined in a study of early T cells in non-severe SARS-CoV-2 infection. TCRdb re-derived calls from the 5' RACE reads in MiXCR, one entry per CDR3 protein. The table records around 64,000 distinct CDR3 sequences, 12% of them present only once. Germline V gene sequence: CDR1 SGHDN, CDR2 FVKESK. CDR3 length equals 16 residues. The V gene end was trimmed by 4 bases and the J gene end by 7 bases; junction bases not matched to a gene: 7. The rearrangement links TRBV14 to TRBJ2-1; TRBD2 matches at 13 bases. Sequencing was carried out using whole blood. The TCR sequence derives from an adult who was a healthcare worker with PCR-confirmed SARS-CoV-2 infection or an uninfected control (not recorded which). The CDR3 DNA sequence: TGTGCCAGCAGCCCGTCGGGACTAGCGGGGTGGAATGAGCAGTTCTTC. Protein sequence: CASSPSGLAGWNEQFF.